Following are 9 T cell receptor beta chains from one sample sequenced in a study of blood T cells in healthy people across ages. Sample-barcoded 5' priming and a J-beta primer mix drove a second PCR of roughly 6 to 12 cycles. Via MiXCR, TCRdb re-called the 5' RACE reads, giving one row per CDR3 protein. The sample has approximately 600,000 distinct CDR3 sequences, approximately 50% seen once. The sample taken for sequencing was blood. All receptors come from a man aged 60 to 75 in good health.

This clonotype was seen only a few times. The chain carries TRBV27 and TRBJ2-5, with TRBD2 matching over 8 bases. The germline gives CDR1 MNHEY, CDR2 SMNVEV (reference sequence). V lost 5 bases, J lost 4 bases, and 6 bases stayed unmatched. The CDR3 is made up of 14 amino acids. DNA of the CDR3: TGTGCCAGCAGTCGGGCCGGGACTAGAGAGACCCAGTACTTC. Protein product: CASSRAGTRETQYF.

This clonotype was counted ten times or more. The rearrangement uses TRBV15 and TRBJ2-1; TRBD1 aligns across 10 bases. The CDR3 runs 17 residues. Germline lookup yields CDR1 LNHNV and CDR2 YYDKDF (reference sequence). The V and J ends lost 0 bases and 4 bases, in that order; junction bases with no gene match: 6. The CDR3, as DNA: TGTGCCACCAGCAGAGATGGCGGACAGGGGGGTTACAATGAGCAGTTCTTC. Protein sequence: CATSRDGGQGGYNEQFF. The full variable domain, rest sourced from reference TRBV15 and TRBJ2-1, is DAMVIQNPRYQVTQFGKPVTLSCSQTLNHNVMYWYQQKSSQAPKLLFHYYDKDFNNEADTPDNFQSRRPNTSFCFLDIRSPGLGDTAMYLCATSRDGGQGGYNEQFFGPGTRLTVL.

The genes are TRBV20-1 and TRBJ2-7; TRBD1 matches 7 bases. The germline V gene has CDR1 DFQATT and CDR2 SNEGSKA (reference sequence). The trim removed 6 bases at V and 2 bases at J, leaving 7 bases unmatched. The CDR3 loop spans 13 amino acids. The CDR3 nucleotides read TGCAGTGCGACGGACGGGACAGCCTACGAGCAGTACTTC. This codes for CSATDGTAYEQYF.

This rearrangement joins TRBV20-1 to TRBJ2-3, with D tentatively TRBD2 (6 bases). Trimming removed 6 bases from V and 1 base from J, with 14 bases in between. The CDR3 runs to 14 residues. CDR1 DFQATT and CDR2 SNEGSKA come from the germline V gene (reference sequence). The CDR3 DNA is TGCAGTGCAAAGGACTACCTCGGCACAGATACGCAGTATTTT. It specifies CSAKDYLGTDTQYF.

This clonotype appeared a few times. The V call is TRBV29-1, the J call TRBJ2-6; D is uncertain. V was clipped by 7 bases and J by 4 bases, with 11 bases between them. This CDR3 spans 13 amino acids. The germline V gene has CDR1 SQVTM and CDR2 ANQGSEA. The CDR3 sequence is CSGYVSGANVLTF. The CDR3 DNA is TGCAGCGGCTATGTTTCCGGGGCCAACGTCCTGACTTTC.

The J gene is TRBJ2-3, the V gene TRBV4-1; 7 bases are a match to TRBD2. The CDR3 is 17 amino acids. V lost 5 bases to trimming and J lost 4 bases; unmatched junction nucleotides: 15. Germline V gene data show CDR1 as MGHRA and CDR2 as YSYEKL. The CDR3 spells CASSNPPPSGAADTQYF. CDR3 nucleotides: TGCGCCAGCAGCAACCCTCCGCCAAGCGGGGCCGCAGATACGCAGTATTTT.

The chain employs TRBV5-6 and TRBJ2-1; D might be TRBD2 (6 bases). Germline loops: CDR1 SGHDT, CDR2 YYEEEE. Trimming shortened V by 4 bases and J by 8 bases, and 22 bases separated the two germline ends. The CDR3 extends over 16 amino acids. The CDR3 bases are TGTGCCAGCAGCATTCTGGGGCGGGGTCGGCTAGATGAGCAGTTCTTC. It encodes CASSILGRGRLDEQFF.

In its sample, this clonotype was seen once. At one end the junction does not follow the germline gene, possibly because of a read error. The V and J genes are TRBV4-2 and TRBJ2-5, with D hard to call. In germline, CDR1 is LGHNA, CDR2 YNFKEQ. CDR3 length equals 15 residues. DNA for the CDR3: TGTGCCAGCAGCCCCTATTTAACCGATGAAGAGGCCCAGTACTTC. Its translation is CASSPYLTDEEAQYF.

CDR3 bases: TGCAGTGCTAGACCAGGGGGAAGGACTGAAGCTTTCTTT. Translating it yields CSARPGGRTEAFF. The rearrangement joins TRBV20-1 to TRBJ1-1, with 7 nucleotides matching TRBD1. The CDR3 covers 13 residues. V was clipped by 2 bases and J by 5 bases; unmatched bases: 5. Germline CDR1 reads DFQATT; CDR2 reads SNEGSKA (reference sequence).